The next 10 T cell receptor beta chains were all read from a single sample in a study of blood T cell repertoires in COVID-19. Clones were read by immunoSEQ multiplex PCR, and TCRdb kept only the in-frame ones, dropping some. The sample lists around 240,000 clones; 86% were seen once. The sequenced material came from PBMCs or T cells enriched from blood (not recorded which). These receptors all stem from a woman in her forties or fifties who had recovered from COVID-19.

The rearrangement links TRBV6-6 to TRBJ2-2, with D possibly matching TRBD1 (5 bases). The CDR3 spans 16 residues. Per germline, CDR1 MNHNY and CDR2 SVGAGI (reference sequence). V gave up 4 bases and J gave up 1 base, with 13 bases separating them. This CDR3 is CASSWGGGVNTGELFF. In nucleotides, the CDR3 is TGTGCCAGCAGTTGGGGCGGCGGAGTGAACACCGGGGAGCTGTTTTTT.

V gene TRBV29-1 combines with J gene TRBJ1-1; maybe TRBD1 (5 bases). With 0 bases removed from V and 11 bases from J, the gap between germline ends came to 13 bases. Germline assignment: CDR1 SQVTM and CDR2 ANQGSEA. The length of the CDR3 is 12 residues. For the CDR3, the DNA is TGCAGCGTTGAAGACATATTGTCAGGGGCTTTCTTT. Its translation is CSVEDILSGAFF. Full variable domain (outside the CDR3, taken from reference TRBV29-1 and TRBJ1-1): SAVISQKPSRDICQRGTSLTIQCQVDSQVTMMFWYRQQPGQSLTLIATANQGSEATYESGFVIDKFPISRPNLTFSTLTVSNMSPEDSSIYLCSVEDILSGAFFGQGTRLTVV.

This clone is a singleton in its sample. The CDR3 spells CASSLSGGSNQPQHF. In DNA form, the CDR3 reads TGTGCCAGCAGCTTATCAGGGGGGAGCAATCAGCCCCAGCATTTT. V gene TRBV7-3 combines with J gene TRBJ1-5; 7 bases fit TRBD1. This CDR3 region has 15 residues. The junction had 2 bases not matched to a gene; V was cut back by 2 bases and J by 1 base. Germline loops: CDR1 SGHTA, CDR2 FQGTGA.

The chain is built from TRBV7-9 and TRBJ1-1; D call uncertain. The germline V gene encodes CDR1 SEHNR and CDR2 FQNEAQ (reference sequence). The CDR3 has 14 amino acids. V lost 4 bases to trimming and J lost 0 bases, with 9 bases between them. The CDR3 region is CASSSTYLNTEAFF. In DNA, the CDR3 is TGTGCCAGCAGCTCTACGTACTTGAACACTGAAGCTTTCTTT. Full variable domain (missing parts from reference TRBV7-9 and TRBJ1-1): DTGVSQNPRHKITKRGQNVTFRCDPISEHNRLYWYRQTLGQGPEFLTYFQNEAQLEKSRLLSDRFSAERPKGSFSTLEIQRTEQGDSAMYLCASSSTYLNTEAFFGQGTRLTVV.

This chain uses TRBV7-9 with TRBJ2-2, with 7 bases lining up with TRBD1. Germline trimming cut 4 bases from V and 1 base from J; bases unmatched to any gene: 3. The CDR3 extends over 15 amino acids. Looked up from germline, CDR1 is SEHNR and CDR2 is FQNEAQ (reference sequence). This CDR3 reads CASSSRTGNTGELFF. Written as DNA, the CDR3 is TGTGCCAGCAGCTCCCGGACAGGGAACACCGGGGAGCTGTTTTTT.

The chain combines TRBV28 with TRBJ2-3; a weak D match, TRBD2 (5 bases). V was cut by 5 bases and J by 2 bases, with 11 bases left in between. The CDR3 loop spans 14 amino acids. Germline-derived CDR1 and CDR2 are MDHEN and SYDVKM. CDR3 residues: CASSSGTHTDTQYF. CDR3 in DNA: TGTGCCAGCAGTAGCGGAACACACACAGATACGCAGTATTTT.

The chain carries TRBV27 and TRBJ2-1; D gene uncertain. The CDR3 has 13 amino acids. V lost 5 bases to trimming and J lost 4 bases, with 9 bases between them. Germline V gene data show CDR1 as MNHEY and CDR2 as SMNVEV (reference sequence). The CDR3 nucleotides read TGTGCCAGCAGTGAGCTCGGGTACAATGAGCAGTTCTTC. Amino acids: CASSELGYNEQFF.

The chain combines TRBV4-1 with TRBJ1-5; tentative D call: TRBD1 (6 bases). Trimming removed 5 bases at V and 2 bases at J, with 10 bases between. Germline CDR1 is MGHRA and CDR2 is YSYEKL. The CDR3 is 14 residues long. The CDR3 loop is CASSKPGGNQPQHF. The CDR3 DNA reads TGCGCCAGCAGCAAACCAGGGGGCAATCAGCCCCAGCATTTT.

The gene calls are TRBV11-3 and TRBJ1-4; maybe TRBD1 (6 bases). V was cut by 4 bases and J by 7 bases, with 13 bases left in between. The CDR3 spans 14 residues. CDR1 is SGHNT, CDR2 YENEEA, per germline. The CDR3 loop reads CASSSRDIAEKLFF. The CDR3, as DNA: TGTGCCAGCAGCTCCCGGGACATAGCTGAAAAACTGTTTTTT.

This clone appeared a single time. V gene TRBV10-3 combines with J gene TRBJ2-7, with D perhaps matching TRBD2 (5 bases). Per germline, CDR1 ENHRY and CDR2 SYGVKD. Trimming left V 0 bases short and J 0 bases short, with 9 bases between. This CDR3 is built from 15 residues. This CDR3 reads CAISESGVLSYEQYF. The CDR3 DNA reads TGTGCCATCAGTGAGTCGGGAGTCCTCTCCTACGAGCAGTACTTC.